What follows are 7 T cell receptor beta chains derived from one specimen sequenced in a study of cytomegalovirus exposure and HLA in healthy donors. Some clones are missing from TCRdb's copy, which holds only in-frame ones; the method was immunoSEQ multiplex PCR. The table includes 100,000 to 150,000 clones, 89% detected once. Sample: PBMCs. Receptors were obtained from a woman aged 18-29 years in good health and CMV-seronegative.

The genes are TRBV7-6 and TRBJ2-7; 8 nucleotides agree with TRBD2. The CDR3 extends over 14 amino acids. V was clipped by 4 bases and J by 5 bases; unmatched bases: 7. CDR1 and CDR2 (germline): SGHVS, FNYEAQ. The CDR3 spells CASSSRGGFDEQYF. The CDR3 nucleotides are TGTGCCAGCAGCTCCCGGGGGGGGTTTGACGAGCAGTACTTC.

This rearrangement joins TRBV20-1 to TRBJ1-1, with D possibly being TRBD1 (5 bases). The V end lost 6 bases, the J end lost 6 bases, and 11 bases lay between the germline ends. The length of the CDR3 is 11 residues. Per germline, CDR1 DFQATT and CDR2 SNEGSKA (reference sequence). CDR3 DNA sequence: TGCAGTGCCCCGACAGCTGCTGAAGCTTTCTTT. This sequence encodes CSAPTAAEAFF.

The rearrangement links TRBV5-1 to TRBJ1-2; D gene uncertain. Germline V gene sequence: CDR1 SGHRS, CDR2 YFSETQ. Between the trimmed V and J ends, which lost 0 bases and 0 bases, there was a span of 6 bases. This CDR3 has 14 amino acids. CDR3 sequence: CASSLDGTNYGYTF. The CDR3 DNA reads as TGCGCCAGCAGCTTGGACGGTACTAACTATGGCTACACCTTC.

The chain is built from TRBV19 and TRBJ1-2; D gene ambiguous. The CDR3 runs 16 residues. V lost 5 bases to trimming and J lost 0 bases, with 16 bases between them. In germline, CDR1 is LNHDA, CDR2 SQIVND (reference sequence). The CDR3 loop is CASSQSVKRANYGYTF. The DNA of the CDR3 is TGTGCCAGTAGTCAATCCGTTAAGAGAGCTAACTATGGCTACACCTTC. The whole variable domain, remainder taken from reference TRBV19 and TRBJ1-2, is DGGITQSPKYLFRKEGQNVTLSCEQNLNHDAMYWYRQDPGQGLRLIYYSQIVNDFQKGDIAEGYSVSREKKESFPLTVTSAQKNPTAFYLCASSQSVKRANYGYTFGSGTRLTVV.

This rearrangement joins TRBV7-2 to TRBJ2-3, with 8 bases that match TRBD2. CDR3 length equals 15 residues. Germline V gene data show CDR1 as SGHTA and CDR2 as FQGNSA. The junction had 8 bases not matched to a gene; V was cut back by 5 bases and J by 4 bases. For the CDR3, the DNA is TGTGCCAGCAGCCCTAGCGGGCACAGGGCAGATACGCAGTATTTT. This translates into CASSPSGHRADTQYF.

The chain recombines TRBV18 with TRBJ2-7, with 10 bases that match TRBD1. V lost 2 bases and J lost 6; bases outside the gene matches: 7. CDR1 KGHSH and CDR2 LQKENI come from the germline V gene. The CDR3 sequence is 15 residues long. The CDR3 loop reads CASSPGGDRGGEQYV. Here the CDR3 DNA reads TGTGCCAGCTCACCAGGCGGGGACAGGGGAGGCGAGCAGTACGTC.

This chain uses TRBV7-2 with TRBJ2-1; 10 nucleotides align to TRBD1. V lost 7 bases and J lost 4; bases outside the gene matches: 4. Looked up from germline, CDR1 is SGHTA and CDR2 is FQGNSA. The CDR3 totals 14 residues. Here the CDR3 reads CASKTGGPYNEQFF. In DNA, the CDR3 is TGTGCCAGCAAGACAGGGGGCCCATACAATGAGCAGTTCTTC.